This T cell receptor (beta chain) appears in the sequencing data of a study of CD8+ T cells in alopecia areata. Whole-study findings and limits: Lesional scalp, especially alopecia totalis/universalis, showed higher clonality than normal scalp. Sequencing of scalp samples also includes resident alphabeta T cells from normal skin.

RNA was isolated and reverse transcribed to cDNA, the sequencing template. Sequencing used immunoSEQ multiplex PCR; TCRdb keeps in-frame clones, though not all of them. The sample carries roughly 130,000 clones, roughly three fifths recorded once. Concerning this clone itself: Its antigen is unknown.

Trimming took 8 bases from V and 4 from J, leaving 9 bases between them. This CDR3 is built from 12 residues. The germline CDR1 and CDR2 sequences are SGHAT and FQDESV (reference sequence). The sequencing used CD4+ T cells sorted from blood, collected at week 0. The V and J genes are TRBV11-1 and TRBJ1-3; D is unresolved. The clonotype was recovered from a human donor with alopecia areata. The CDR3 DNA follows: TGTGCCAGCTCCGTGGAGGGAAACACCATATATTTT. It specifies CASSVEGNTIYF.